These T cell receptor beta chains were read from a single sample in a study of blood T cell repertoires in COVID-19. The assay was immunoSEQ multiplex PCR, and TCRdb's table has in-frame clones only and misses some. Here the sample spans some 220,000 clones, over 80% being singletons. The source material was peripheral blood. These receptors were taken from a human donor in a cohort sampled during active COVID-19. Each CDR3 is given with its conserved first and last residue. The order of the fields is CDR3 length, clone size, J gene, V gene, D gene, CDR3 protein, CDR3 DNA. The D gene is left open where the match is weak. Some rows mark clone size as missing; the rest say once, few, many or name a class of expanded clone.

len: 21
abundance: .
j_gene: TRBJ2-4
v_gene: TRBV10-2
d_gene: TRBD2
CDR3aa: CASSEFTWTSSLSPAKNIQYF
CDR3nt: TGCGCCAGCAGTGAGTTCACCTGGACTAGCTCACTAAGTCCAGCCAAAAACATTCAGTACTTC

len: 14
abundance: .
j_gene: TRBJ1-1
v_gene: TRBV5-1
d_gene: TRBD1
CDR3aa: CASSSGQPNTEAFF
CDR3nt: TGCGCCAGCAGCTCGGGACAGCCGAACACTGAAGCTTTCTTT

len: 11
abundance: .
j_gene: TRBJ2-5
v_gene: TRBV27
d_gene: .
CDR3aa: CASRKGRSQYF
CDR3nt: TGTGCCAGCAGGAAGGGGAGGTCCCAGTACTTC

len: 15
abundance: .
j_gene: TRBJ1-2
v_gene: TRBV5-4
d_gene: .
CDR3aa: CASSLVKPTNYGYTF
CDR3nt: TGTGCCAGCAGCTTGGTGAAGCCCACTAACTATGGCTACACCTTC

len: 14
abundance: .
j_gene: TRBJ1-2
v_gene: TRBV7-9
d_gene: .
CDR3aa: CASSGVWGSYGYTF
CDR3nt: TGTGCCAGCAGCGGCGTTTGGGGCAGCTATGGCTACACCTTC

len: 13
abundance: .
j_gene: TRBJ1-6
v_gene: TRBV30
d_gene: .
CDR3aa: CAWMGQIEAPLHF
CDR3nt: TGTGCCTGGATGGGGCAAATTGAGGCACCCCTCCACTTT

len: 15
abundance: once
j_gene: TRBJ2-1
v_gene: TRBV5-1
d_gene: TRBD2
CDR3aa: CASSYGTSGGNEQFF
CDR3nt: TGCGCCAGCAGCTACGGGACTAGCGGGGGAAATGAGCAGTTCTTC

len: 15
abundance: once
j_gene: TRBJ2-3
v_gene: TRBV10-2
d_gene: .
CDR3aa: CASSGIRESTDTQYF
CDR3nt: TGCGCCAGCAGCGGAATTAGGGAGAGCACAGATACGCAGTATTTT

len: 13
abundance: .
j_gene: TRBJ1-1
v_gene: TRBV7-3
d_gene: .
CDR3aa: CASSLNPTGEAFF
CDR3nt: TGTGCCAGCAGCTTAAACCCAACGGGTGAAGCTTTCTTT

len: 13
abundance: .
j_gene: TRBJ1-1
v_gene: TRBV7-9
d_gene: .
CDR3aa: CASSPSGNTEAFF
CDR3nt: TGTGCCAGCAGCCCATCAGGGAACACTGAAGCTTTCTTT

len: 18
abundance: .
j_gene: TRBJ2-3
v_gene: TRBV7-8
d_gene: TRBD2
CDR3aa: CASSLVTLAGGITDTQYF
CDR3nt: TGTGCCAGCAGCTTAGTAACCCTAGCGGGGGGGATAACAGATACGCAGTATTTT

len: 14
abundance: once
j_gene: TRBJ2-5
v_gene: TRBV7-9
d_gene: TRBD1
CDR3aa: CASSPSGQGGTQYF
CDR3nt: TGTGCCAGCAGCCCCTCGGGACAGGGGGGGACCCAGTACTTC

len: 15
abundance: .
j_gene: TRBJ2-7
v_gene: TRBV27
d_gene: TRBD2
CDR3aa: CASSHQRGLGYEQYF
CDR3nt: TGTGCCAGCAGTCACCAGCGGGGGTTGGGGTACGAGCAGTACTTC

len: 15
abundance: .
j_gene: TRBJ2-3
v_gene: TRBV10-3
d_gene: TRBD2
CDR3aa: CAISLTSGDTDTQYF
CDR3nt: TGTGCCATCAGTTTGACTAGCGGGGATACAGATACGCAGTATTTT

len: 15
abundance: .
j_gene: TRBJ2-1
v_gene: TRBV3-1/TRBV3-2
d_gene: TRBD1
CDR3aa: CASSQPRDRRNEQFF
CDR3nt: TGTGCCAGCAGCCAACCCCGGGACAGGCGTAATGAGCAGTTCTTC

len: 14
abundance: .
j_gene: TRBJ2-5
v_gene: TRBV28
d_gene: TRBD1
CDR3aa: CASRPQGVAGTQYF
CDR3nt: TGTGCCAGCAGGCCTCAGGGGGTTGCAGGGACCCAGTACTTC

len: 15
abundance: few
j_gene: TRBJ1-4
v_gene: TRBV5-4
d_gene: TRBD1
CDR3aa: CASSLNRGPNEKLFF
CDR3nt: TGTGCCAGCAGCCTTAACAGGGGGCCTAATGAAAAACTGTTTTTT

len: 11
abundance: .
j_gene: TRBJ2-3
v_gene: TRBV27
d_gene: .
CDR3aa: CASSFTGTQYF
CDR3nt: TGTGCCAGCAGTTTTACAGGGACGCAGTATTTT

len: 13
abundance: .
j_gene: TRBJ1-4
v_gene: TRBV29-1
d_gene: TRBD1
CDR3aa: CSVERDSDEKLFF
CDR3nt: TGCAGCGTTGAACGGGACAGTGATGAAAAACTGTTTTTT

len: 15
abundance: .
j_gene: TRBJ1-3
v_gene: TRBV30
d_gene: .
CDR3aa: CAWRAFANPGNTIYF
CDR3nt: TGTGCCTGGAGAGCGTTCGCCAATCCCGGAAACACCATATATTTT

len: 15
abundance: .
j_gene: TRBJ2-1
v_gene: TRBV18
d_gene: TRBD2
CDR3aa: CASSFAGGRGNEQFF
CDR3nt: TGTGCCAGCTCATTCGCGGGGGGAAGAGGGAATGAGCAGTTCTTC

len: 15
abundance: once
j_gene: TRBJ2-1
v_gene: TRBV7-2
d_gene: TRBD2
CDR3aa: CASSPLAGKYNEQFF
CDR3nt: TGTGCCAGCAGCCCGCTAGCGGGGAAATACAATGAGCAGTTCTTC

len: 12
abundance: .
j_gene: TRBJ2-1
v_gene: TRBV4-1
d_gene: .
CDR3aa: CASSQTRDLQFF
CDR3nt: TGCGCCAGCAGCCAAACACGGGACTTGCAGTTCTTC

len: 17
abundance: .
j_gene: TRBJ2-5
v_gene: TRBV27
d_gene: TRBD1
CDR3aa: CASSPTVRTGGGETQYF
CDR3nt: TGTGCCAGCAGCCCAACCGTAAGGACAGGGGGAGGAGAGACCCAGTACTTC

len: 15
abundance: .
j_gene: TRBJ2-3
v_gene: TRBV5-6
d_gene: TRBD2
CDR3aa: CASNRVAGLTDTQYF
CDR3nt: TGTGCCAGTAATAGGGTAGCGGGGCTCACAGATACGCAGTATTTT

len: 14
abundance: .
j_gene: TRBJ2-3
v_gene: TRBV5-1
d_gene: TRBD1
CDR3aa: CASQTGGPGDTQYF
CDR3nt: TGCGCCAGCCAAACAGGGGGCCCGGGAGATACGCAGTATTTT

len: 16
abundance: once
j_gene: TRBJ1-6
v_gene: TRBV3-1/TRBV3-2
d_gene: .
CDR3aa: CASSQVPGSYSSPLHF
CDR3nt: TGTGCCAGCAGCCAAGTGCCAGGGTCCTATAGTTCACCCCTCCACTTT

len: 16
abundance: .
j_gene: TRBJ1-5
v_gene: TRBV6-2/TRBV6-3
d_gene: TRBD1
CDR3aa: CASSYRDRGYNQPQHF
CDR3nt: TGTGCCAGCAGTTACCGGGACAGGGGCTATAATCAGCCCCAGCATTTT

len: 14
abundance: .
j_gene: TRBJ1-5
v_gene: TRBV24-1
d_gene: TRBD1
CDR3aa: CATSERTGNQPQHF
CDR3nt: TGTGCCACCAGTGAACGGACAGGGAATCAGCCCCAGCATTTT

len: 12
abundance: few
j_gene: TRBJ1-2
v_gene: TRBV19
d_gene: .
CDR3aa: CASSGERRGYTF
CDR3nt: TGTGCCAGTAGTGGCGAAAGGAGGGGCTACACCTTC

len: 12
abundance: few
j_gene: TRBJ1-1
v_gene: TRBV5-1
d_gene: .
CDR3aa: CASSPGLAEAFF
CDR3nt: TGCGCCAGCAGCCCGGGACTGGCTGAAGCTTTCTTT

len: 12
abundance: .
j_gene: TRBJ2-7
v_gene: TRBV29-1
d_gene: .
CDR3aa: CSVEASSYEQYF
CDR3nt: TGCAGCGTTGAGGCCAGCTCCTACGAGCAGTACTTC

len: 15
abundance: .
j_gene: TRBJ2-1
v_gene: TRBV10-1
d_gene: TRBD1
CDR3aa: CASSDRTGLYNEQFF
CDR3nt: TGCGCCAGCAGTGACAGGACAGGACTCTACAATGAGCAGTTCTTC

len: 15
abundance: .
j_gene: TRBJ2-2
v_gene: TRBV3-1/TRBV3-2
d_gene: TRBD2
CDR3aa: CASSPSGRLSGELFF
CDR3nt: TGTGCCAGCAGCCCTAGCGGGAGGTTATCCGGGGAGCTGTTTTTT

len: 15
abundance: .
j_gene: TRBJ2-7
v_gene: TRBV23-1
d_gene: .
CDR3aa: CASIIAAGNSYEQYF
CDR3nt: TGCGCCAGCATCATCGCAGCAGGCAATTCCTACGAGCAGTACTTC

len: 14
abundance: once
j_gene: TRBJ2-7
v_gene: TRBV5-6
d_gene: TRBD1
CDR3aa: CASSIPGGTYEQYF
CDR3nt: TGTGCCAGCAGCATCCCAGGGGGAACCTACGAGCAGTACTTC

len: 15
abundance: .
j_gene: TRBJ1-1
v_gene: TRBV5-1
d_gene: .
CDR3aa: CASSPSGGAETEAFF
CDR3nt: TGCGCCAGCAGCCCCTCGGGAGGGGCAGAAACTGAAGCTTTCTTT

len: 17
abundance: .
j_gene: TRBJ1-1
v_gene: TRBV5-4
d_gene: TRBD1
CDR3aa: CASLPGWAGGANTEAFF
CDR3nt: TGTGCCAGCCTTCCCGGTTGGGCAGGGGGCGCCAACACTGAAGCTTTCTTT

len: 15
abundance: .
j_gene: TRBJ2-7
v_gene: TRBV19
d_gene: TRBD2
CDR3aa: CASSIRTSGSNEQYF
CDR3nt: TGTGCCAGTAGTATTCGGACTAGCGGGAGCAACGAGCAGTACTTC

len: 15
abundance: .
j_gene: TRBJ1-5
v_gene: TRBV7-2
d_gene: .
CDR3aa: CASSSESGGSQPQHF
CDR3nt: TGTGCCAGCAGTTCCGAGTCTGGGGGCAGCCAGCCCCAGCATTTT

len: 16
abundance: many
j_gene: TRBJ2-1
v_gene: TRBV11-3
d_gene: TRBD2
CDR3aa: CASSHLAGSSTYEQFF
CDR3nt: TGTGCCAGCAGCCATTTAGCGGGATCATCGACCTATGAGCAGTTCTTC

len: 14
abundance: once
j_gene: TRBJ2-7
v_gene: TRBV6-5
d_gene: .
CDR3aa: CASRGGPQTGEQYF
CDR3nt: TGTGCCAGCAGGGGAGGTCCCCAAACAGGAGAGCAGTACTTC

len: 15
abundance: .
j_gene: TRBJ2-5
v_gene: TRBV6-5
d_gene: TRBD2
CDR3aa: CASSSGTSGGGTQYF
CDR3nt: TGTGCCAGCAGTTCCGGGACTAGCGGGGGAGGGACCCAGTACTTC

len: 14
abundance: .
j_gene: TRBJ1-4
v_gene: TRBV5-1
d_gene: TRBD1
CDR3aa: CASSFQGVNEKLFF
CDR3nt: TGCGCCAGCAGCTTCCAGGGGGTTAATGAAAAACTGTTTTTT

len: 17
abundance: .
j_gene: TRBJ2-1
v_gene: TRBV27
d_gene: TRBD2
CDR3aa: CASSAGYSGRIGNEQFF
CDR3nt: TGTGCCAGCAGCGCTGGATACAGCGGGAGGATAGGAAATGAGCAGTTCTTC

len: 14
abundance: .
j_gene: TRBJ2-1
v_gene: TRBV11-1
d_gene: .
CDR3aa: CASSLGLNYNEQFF
CDR3nt: TGTGCCAGCAGCCTGGGACTTAACTACAATGAGCAGTTCTTC

len: 14
abundance: .
j_gene: TRBJ1-1
v_gene: TRBV5-1
d_gene: .
CDR3aa: CASSLLQGGTEAFF
CDR3nt: TGCGCCAGCAGCTTGCTTCAGGGAGGGACTGAAGCTTTCTTT

len: 12
abundance: .
j_gene: TRBJ1-2
v_gene: TRBV25-1
d_gene: .
CDR3aa: CASSGGGNGYTF
CDR3nt: TGTGCCAGCAGTGGGGGAGGGAATGGCTACACCTTC

len: 17
abundance: .
j_gene: TRBJ2-2
v_gene: TRBV4-2
d_gene: TRBD2
CDR3aa: CASSQDPSGSQGGELFF
CDR3nt: TGTGCCAGCAGCCAAGATCCTAGCGGCAGTCAGGGCGGGGAGCTGTTTTTT

len: 11
abundance: once
j_gene: TRBJ2-7
v_gene: TRBV29-1
d_gene: .
CDR3aa: CSVIRFYEQYF
CDR3nt: TGCAGCGTTATCAGATTCTACGAGCAGTACTTC

len: 14
abundance: .
j_gene: TRBJ2-5
v_gene: TRBV6-5
d_gene: TRBD2
CDR3aa: CASSYEGTRETQYF
CDR3nt: TGTGCCAGCAGTTACGAAGGGACTAGGGAGACCCAGTACTTC

len: 16
abundance: .
j_gene: TRBJ2-5
v_gene: TRBV6-5
d_gene: TRBD1
CDR3aa: CASSSLRDSFQETQYF
CDR3nt: TGTGCCAGCAGTTCCCTCCGGGACAGCTTCCAAGAGACCCAGTACTTC

len: 16
abundance: .
j_gene: TRBJ1-6
v_gene: TRBV5-1
d_gene: TRBD1
CDR3aa: CASSWDRESYNSPLHF
CDR3nt: TGCGCCAGCAGCTGGGACAGGGAGTCCTATAATTCACCCCTCCACTTT

len: 12
abundance: .
j_gene: TRBJ2-2
v_gene: TRBV6-1
d_gene: .
CDR3aa: CASSESPGELFF
CDR3nt: TGTGCCAGCAGTGAATCTCCCGGGGAGCTGTTTTTT

len: 14
abundance: .
j_gene: TRBJ2-7
v_gene: TRBV27
d_gene: TRBD2
CDR3aa: CASSFGRGAHEQYF
CDR3nt: TGTGCCAGCAGTTTTGGGCGGGGGGCCCACGAGCAGTACTTC

len: 16
abundance: once
j_gene: TRBJ2-1
v_gene: TRBV18
d_gene: .
CDR3aa: CASSQQQGTGYNEQFF
CDR3nt: TGTGCCAGCTCACAACAACAGGGTACGGGATACAATGAGCAGTTCTTC

len: 18
abundance: .
j_gene: TRBJ2-5
v_gene: TRBV25-1
d_gene: .
CDR3aa: CASSEMYSPGDTKETQYF
CDR3nt: TGTGCCAGCAGTGAAATGTACAGTCCAGGGGACACCAAAGAGACCCAGTACTTC

len: 13
abundance: .
j_gene: TRBJ2-1
v_gene: TRBV6-5
d_gene: TRBD2
CDR3aa: CASLLAGGGEQFF
CDR3nt: TGTGCCAGCCTTCTAGCGGGGGGGGGTGAGCAGTTCTTC

len: 13
abundance: .
j_gene: TRBJ2-5
v_gene: TRBV6-5
d_gene: .
CDR3aa: CASTLQIQETQYF
CDR3nt: TGTGCCAGCACGTTACAGATACAAGAGACCCAGTACTTC

len: 11
abundance: .
j_gene: TRBJ1-1
v_gene: TRBV28
d_gene: .
CDR3aa: CASSLGLKAFF
CDR3nt: TGTGCCAGCAGTTTGGGACTGAAAGCTTTCTTT